One and the same sample provided the 10 T cell receptor beta chains below, sequenced in a study of beta chain features in type 1 diabetes. cDNA synthesis used the whole RNA isolate, giving expressed TCRB sequences. The table came from immunoSEQ multiplex PCR; TCRdb's copy has only in-frame clones and leaves some out. The sample consists of hundreds of thousands of clones, about 14% of them appearing once. Their specific antigens are unknown. General study results and limits: Significant though moderate, a shortening of TCRB CDR3s appeared in all four CD4+ subsets of Type 1 diabetes patients.

The sequencing input was naive CD4+ T cells from blood. Receptors originate from a man aged 18 to 29 with type 1 diabetes.

The J gene is TRBJ2-2, the V gene TRBV19; 10 bases are a match to TRBD1. This CDR3 comprises 15 residues. Germline CDR1 reads LNHDA; CDR2 reads SQIVND (reference sequence). The V gene end was trimmed by 6 bases and the J gene end by 5 bases; junction bases not matched to a gene: 6. CDR3: CASRTGQGITGELFF. For the CDR3, the DNA is TGTGCCAGTAGGACGGGACAGGGGATTACCGGGGAGCTGTTTTTT. Filled out from reference TRBV19 and TRBJ2-2, the complete variable domain reads DGGITQSPKYLFRKEGQNVTLSCEQNLNHDAMYWYRQDPGQGLRLIYYSQIVNDFQKGDIAEGYSVSREKKESFPLTVTSAQKNPTAFYLCASRTGQGITGELFFGEGSRLTVL.

There are a few counts of this clone. This chain joins TRBV5-1 and TRBJ2-7; 7 bases fit TRBD2. CDR1 SGHRS and CDR2 YFSETQ come from the germline V gene. The junction had 8 bases not matched to a gene; V was cut back by 2 bases and J by 0 bases. This CDR3 has 16 amino acids. CDR3 sequence (DNA): TGCGCCAGCAGCTTTTCCCCCCAGCGGGACTCCTACGAGCAGTACTTC. Residues: CASSFSPQRDSYEQYF.

This clone has just one count. The genes are TRBV7-2 and TRBJ2-3; 10 bases agree with TRBD2. Germline assignment: CDR1 SGHTA and CDR2 FQGNSA. This CDR3 spans 16 amino acids. V was clipped by 4 bases and J by 5 bases; unmatched bases: 9. In DNA, the CDR3 is TGTGCCAGCAGCTCCCTTGGGACTAGCGCGAAAGATACGCAGTATTTT. This translates into CASSSLGTSAKDTQYF.

V and J are TRBV29-1 and TRBJ1-2, with TRBD1 as a possible D gene (5 bases). The length of the CDR3 is 16 residues. Germline V gene lookup returns CDR1 SQVTM and CDR2 ANQGSEA. V dropped 2 bases and J dropped 2 bases, with 18 bases sitting between them. CDR3 in DNA: TGCAGCGTTGAATTTCTCACTAGGGGCCGAAACTATGGCTACACCTTC. This codes for CSVEFLTRGRNYGYTF.

This chain links TRBV4-3 with TRBJ2-4; 9 nucleotides line up with TRBD2. Losses at the gene ends were 0 bases for V and 2 bases for J; bases not matched to a gene: 2. Germline CDR1 reads LGHNA; CDR2 reads YSLEER. The CDR3 extends over 16 amino acids. The CDR3 nucleotides read TGCGCCAGCAGCCAAGAGGCGGGGGGGCCCAAAAACATTCAGTACTTC. Its translation: CASSQEAGGPKNIQYF.

J is TRBJ2-2 and V is TRBV4-1, with D unclear. CDR3 size: 16 residues. The V and J ends lost 0 bases and 4 bases respectively, with 12 bases between them. CDR1 is MGHRA and CDR2 is YSYEKL in the germline V gene. CDR3 sequence (DNA): TGCGCCAGCAGCCAAGATTTAGCCGTTCGCACCGGGGAGCTGTTTTTT. Protein sequence: CASSQDLAVRTGELFF.

This clone has a handful of counts. The gene calls are TRBV7-6 and TRBJ2-5; D not certain. Per the germline V gene, CDR1 is SGHVS and CDR2 is FNYEAQ. The CDR3 contains 16 residues. Trimming took 1 base from V and 1 from J, leaving 13 bases between them. The CDR3 loop is CASSLGPRGGQETQYF. CDR3 nucleotide sequence: TGTGCCAGCAGCTTAGGGCCAAGAGGTGGCCAAGAGACCCAGTACTTC.

The chain joins TRBV4-3 to TRBJ1-5, with unresolved D. With 0 bases removed from V and 7 bases from J, the gap between germline ends came to 7 bases. This CDR3 comprises 13 residues. The V gene's germline CDR1 is LGHNA and CDR2 YSLEER. The CDR3 here is CASSQDRWQPQHF. The CDR3 coding sequence is TGCGCCAGCAGCCAAGATAGGTGGCAGCCCCAGCATTTT.

The table lists this clone with a few counts. The chain couples TRBV6-1 to TRBJ2-7; unclear D gene. Germline lookup yields CDR1 MNHNS and CDR2 SASEGT. This CDR3 has 12 amino acids. V lost 3 bases, J lost 0 bases, and 3 bases lay in between. CDR3: CASSDGSYEQYF. The CDR3 DNA reads TGTGCCAGCAGTGACGGCTCCTACGAGCAGTACTTC.

This clone was found a few times. The CDR3 sequence is CASTLGRGLQETQYF. The CDR3 DNA is TGTGCCAGCACCCTCGGACGGGGCTTGCAAGAGACCCAGTACTTC. The chain is built from TRBV5-8 and TRBJ2-5, with D possibly called TRBD1 or TRBD2 (5 bases each). V was cut by 6 bases and J by 2 bases, with 17 bases left in between. The CDR3 totals 15 residues. Per germline, CDR1 SGHTS and CDR2 YDEGEE.